This TCR beta chain was identified in a study of graft-versus-host responses after intestinal transplantation (dated by TCRdb to the early 2020s). Looking at the study overall: Multivisceral, liver-intestinal, or isolated intestinal transplants were received by the recipients. A peak of at least 4% donor T cells among recipient peripheral blood mononuclear cells was the definition used for donor T cell macrochimerism. A cohort of approximately 23 intestinal transplant recipients, including one retransplant, was enrolled, and 3 patients lacking pretransplant specimens were excluded. Alloreactive clones were identified by sequencing pre-transplant mixed lymphocyte reaction products and comparing these products with unstimulated pre-transplant donor and recipient T cells. Graft-versus-host and host-versus-graft alloreactive T cell clones were tracked in the graft, circulation and bone marrow after intestinal transplantation using bulk TCR-beta CDR3 sequencing. Instead of going to the commercial service, samples from a few later patients were sequenced in-house on an Illumina MiSeq and processed with MiXCR. Anti-thymocyte globulin induction was given to all recipients, followed by maintenance tacrolimus and steroids for approximately three years. General study outcomes and caveats: GvH clones turned up in recipient bone marrow, with some appearing earlier in ileal mucosa or blood, a pattern consistent with an intestinal mucosal origin. The conclusions were limited by the relatively low number and heterogeneity of the intestinal transplant patients. Early after transplant, peak levels of circulating GvH clones were found to be associated with declines in HvG clones. In the allografts of patients with donor T cell macrochimerism, GvH to HvG T cell clonal ratios were high.

Counted from cysteine to phenylalanine, this CDR3 has 17 amino acids. Just CDR3 DNA is preserved here, 51 bases in frame from base 1. V and J lose 4 bases and 0 bases, and a span of 17 bases separates them. The CDR1 and CDR2 encoded by the germline V gene are MDHEN and SYDVKM. In the first month after transplant, blood samples were collected up to 4 times, and after that at least monthly when available. Library preparation used the immunoSEQ multiplex PCR assay. For most patients, high-throughput TCR-beta CDR3 sequencing of genomic DNA was performed by Adaptive Biotechnologies. The original pipeline was this. TCR sequencing data for around 20 patients were retrieved from Adaptive's ImmunoSEQ software; three other patients were processed with MiXCR and VDJtools. Because the origin of CDR3 nucleotide sequences shared between donor and recipient could not be assigned, those sequences were removed. To be classed as alloreactive, a clone needed at least 2-fold expansion over unstimulated cells and a minimum CFSE-low frequency of 0.002% (template counts) or 0.001% (read counts). Mappable clones were those detected in sequenced pre-transplant spleen, lymph node, or MLR CFSE-low populations of the donor or recipient. Cumulative frequency of alloreactive clones was calculated as a percentage of all sequences weighted by copy number. What TCRdb holds here is the immuneACCESS table cut down to in-frame rearrangements. Part of the clones is not present; checked against another copy, under half of the missing clones reflect an unresolved V gene, and the others are unexplained. V and J calls and clone size are given by that table; D and trimming were obtained from the DNA. The sample table holds 24,000 or so clones, of which around four fifths were seen once. The ten biggest clones cover around 1.1% of the sample.

Remarks on this clone: There is no known antigen for this receptor. Within one base of it there is no much larger clone, and no base qualities were kept.

This chain joins TRBV28 to TRBJ2-3, with no reliable assignment of the D segment. The receptor's source is a human patient who received an intestinal transplant, so some T cells may come from the graft donor. Here the sequenced sample was PBMCs, taken 28 days after intestinal transplant. The DNA sequence follows: TGTGCCAGCAGTTCGGTTTGGGCGGCCTCTAGCACAGATACGCAGTATTTT. This sequence encodes CASSSVWAASSTDTQYF.